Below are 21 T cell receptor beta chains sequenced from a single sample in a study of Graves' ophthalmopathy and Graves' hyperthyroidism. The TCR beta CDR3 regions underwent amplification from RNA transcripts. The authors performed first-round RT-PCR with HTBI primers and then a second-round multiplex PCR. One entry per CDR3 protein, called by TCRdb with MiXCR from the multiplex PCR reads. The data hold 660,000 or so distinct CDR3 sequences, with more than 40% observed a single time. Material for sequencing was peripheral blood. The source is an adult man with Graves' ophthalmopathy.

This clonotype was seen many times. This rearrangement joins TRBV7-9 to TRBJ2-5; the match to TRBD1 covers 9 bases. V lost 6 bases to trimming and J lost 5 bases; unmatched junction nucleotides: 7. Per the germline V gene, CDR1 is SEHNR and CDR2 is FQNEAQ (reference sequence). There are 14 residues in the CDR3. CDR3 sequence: CASRVQGADETQYF. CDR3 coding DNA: TGTGCCAGCAGGGTACAGGGGGCGGATGAGACCCAGTACTTC. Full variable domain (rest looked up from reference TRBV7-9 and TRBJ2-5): DTGVSQNPRHKITKRGQNVTFRCDPISEHNRLYWYRQTLGQGPEFLTYFQNEAQLEKSRLLSDRFSAERPKGSFSTLEIQRTEQGDSAMYLCASRVQGADETQYFGPGTRLLVL.

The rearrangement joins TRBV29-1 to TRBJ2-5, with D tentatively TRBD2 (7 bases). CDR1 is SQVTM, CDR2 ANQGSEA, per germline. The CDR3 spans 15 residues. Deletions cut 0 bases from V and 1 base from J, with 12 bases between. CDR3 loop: CSVEEEGGGQETQYF. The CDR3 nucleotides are TGCAGCGTTGAAGAGGAAGGGGGGGGCCAAGAGACCCAGTACTTC.

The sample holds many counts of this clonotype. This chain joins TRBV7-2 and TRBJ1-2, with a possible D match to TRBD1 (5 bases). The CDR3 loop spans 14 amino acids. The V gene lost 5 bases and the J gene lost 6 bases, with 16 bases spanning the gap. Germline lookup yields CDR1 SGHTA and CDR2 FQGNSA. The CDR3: CASSSPPRGDGYTF. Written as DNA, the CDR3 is TGTGCCAGCAGCAGCCCCCCCCGGGGGGATGGCTACACCTTC.

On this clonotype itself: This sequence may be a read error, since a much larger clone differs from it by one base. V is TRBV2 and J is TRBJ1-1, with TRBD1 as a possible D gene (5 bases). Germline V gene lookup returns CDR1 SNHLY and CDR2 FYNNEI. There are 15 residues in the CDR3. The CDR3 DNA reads TGTGCCAGCAGCCAGGGCCCTGGGATGAACGCTGAAGCTTTCTTT. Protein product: CASSQGPGMNAEAFF.

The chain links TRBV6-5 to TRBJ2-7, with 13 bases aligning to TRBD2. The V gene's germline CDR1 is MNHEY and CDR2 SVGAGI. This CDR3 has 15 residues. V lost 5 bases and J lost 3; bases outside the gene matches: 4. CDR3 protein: CASSTRLAGGYEQYF. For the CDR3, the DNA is TGTGCCAGCAGTACCCGACTAGCGGGAGGCTACGAGCAGTACTTC.

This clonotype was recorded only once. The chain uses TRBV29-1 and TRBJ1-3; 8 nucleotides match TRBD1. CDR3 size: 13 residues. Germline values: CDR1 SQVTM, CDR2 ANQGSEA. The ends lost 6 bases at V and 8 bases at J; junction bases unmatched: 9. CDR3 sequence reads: CSVRTGYGYTIYF. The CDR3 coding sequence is TGCAGCGTCCGGACAGGGTATGGCTACACCATATATTTT.

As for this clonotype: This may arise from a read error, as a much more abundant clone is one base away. CDR3 nucleotides: TGTGCCATCAGTTACGCCCCCGTGACCGGTAAGGAGTACTTC. Translating it yields CAISYAPVTGKEYF. This chain joins TRBV10-3 and TRBJ2-7; no reliable D call. Germline V gives CDR1 ENHRY, CDR2 SYGVKD. CDR3 size: 14 residues. V was pared by 5 bases and J by 11 bases, with 22 bases between.

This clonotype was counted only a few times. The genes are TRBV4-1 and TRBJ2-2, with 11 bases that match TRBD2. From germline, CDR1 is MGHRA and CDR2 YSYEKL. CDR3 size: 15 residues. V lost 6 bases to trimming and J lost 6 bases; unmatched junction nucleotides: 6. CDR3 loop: CASRRLAGSPGELFF. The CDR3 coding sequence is TGCGCCAGCAGGCGACTAGCGGGATCGCCCGGGGAGCTGTTTTTT.

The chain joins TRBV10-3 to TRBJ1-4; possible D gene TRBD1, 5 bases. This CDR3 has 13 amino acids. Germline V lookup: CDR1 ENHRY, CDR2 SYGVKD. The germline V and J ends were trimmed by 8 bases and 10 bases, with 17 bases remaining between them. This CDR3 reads CAIGEGEGGKLFF. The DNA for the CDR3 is TGTGCCATCGGCGAAGGGGAGGGTGGAAAACTGTTTTTT.

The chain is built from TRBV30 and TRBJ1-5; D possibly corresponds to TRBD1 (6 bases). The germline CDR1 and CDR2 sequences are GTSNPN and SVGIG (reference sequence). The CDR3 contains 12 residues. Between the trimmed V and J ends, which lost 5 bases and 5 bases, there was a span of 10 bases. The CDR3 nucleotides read TGTGCCTGGGGGCAGGGGCATCAGCCCCAGCATTTT. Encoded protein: CAWGQGHQPQHF.

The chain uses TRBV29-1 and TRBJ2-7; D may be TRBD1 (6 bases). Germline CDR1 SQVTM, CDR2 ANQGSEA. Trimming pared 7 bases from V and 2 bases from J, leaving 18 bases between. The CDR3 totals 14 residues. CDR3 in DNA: TGCAGCGCCCGCTTGACAGGACCGGCCTACGAGCAGTACTTC. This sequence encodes CSARLTGPAYEQYF.

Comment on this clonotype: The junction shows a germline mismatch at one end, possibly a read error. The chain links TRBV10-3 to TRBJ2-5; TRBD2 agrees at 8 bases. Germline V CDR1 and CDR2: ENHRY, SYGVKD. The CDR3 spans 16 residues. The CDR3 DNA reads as TGTGCCAGCAGTGCCCTCGGGACTAGAGGAGGAGAGACCCAGTACTTC. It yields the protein CASSALGTRGGETQYF.

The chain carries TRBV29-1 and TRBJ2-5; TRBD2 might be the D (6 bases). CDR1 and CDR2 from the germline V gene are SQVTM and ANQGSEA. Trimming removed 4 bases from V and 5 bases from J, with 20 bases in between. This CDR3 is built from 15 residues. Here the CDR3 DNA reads TGCAGCGTTGTAGTTAGGGCCGGGGGTTCCGAGACCCAGTACTTC. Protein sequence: CSVVVRAGGSETQYF.

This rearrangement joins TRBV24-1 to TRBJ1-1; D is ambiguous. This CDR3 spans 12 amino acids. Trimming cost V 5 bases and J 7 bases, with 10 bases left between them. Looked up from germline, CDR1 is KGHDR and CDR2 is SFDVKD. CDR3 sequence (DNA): TGTGCCACCAGTGCCAGCGGGTTTGAAGCTTTCTTT. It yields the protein CATSASGFEAFF.

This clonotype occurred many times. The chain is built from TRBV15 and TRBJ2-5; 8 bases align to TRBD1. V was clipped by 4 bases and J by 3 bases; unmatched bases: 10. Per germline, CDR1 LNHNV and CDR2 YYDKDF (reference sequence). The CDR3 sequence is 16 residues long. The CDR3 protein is CATSTPTGAAEETQYF. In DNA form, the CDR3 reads TGTGCCACCAGCACCCCGACAGGGGCTGCCGAAGAGACCCAGTACTTC. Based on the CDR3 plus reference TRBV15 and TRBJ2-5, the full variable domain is DAMVIQNPRYQVTQFGKPVTLSCSQTLNHNVMYWYQQKSSQAPKLLFHYYDKDFNNEADTPDNFQSRRPNTSFCFLDIRSPGLGDTAMYLCATSTPTGAAEETQYFGPGTRLLVL.

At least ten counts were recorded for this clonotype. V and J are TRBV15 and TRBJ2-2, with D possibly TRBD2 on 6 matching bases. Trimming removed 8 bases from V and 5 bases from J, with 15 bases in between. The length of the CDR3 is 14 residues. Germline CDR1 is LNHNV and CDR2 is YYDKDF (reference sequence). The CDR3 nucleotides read TGTGCCACCGGCCCCGGGAGCGGGACCGGGGAGCTGTTTTTT. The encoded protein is CATGPGSGTGELFF.

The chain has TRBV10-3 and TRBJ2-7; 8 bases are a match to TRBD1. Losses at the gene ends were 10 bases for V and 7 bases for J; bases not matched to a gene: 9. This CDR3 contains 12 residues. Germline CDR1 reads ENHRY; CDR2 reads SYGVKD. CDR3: CATNQGAKEQYF. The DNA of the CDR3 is TGTGCCACCAATCAGGGGGCAAAAGAGCAGTACTTC.

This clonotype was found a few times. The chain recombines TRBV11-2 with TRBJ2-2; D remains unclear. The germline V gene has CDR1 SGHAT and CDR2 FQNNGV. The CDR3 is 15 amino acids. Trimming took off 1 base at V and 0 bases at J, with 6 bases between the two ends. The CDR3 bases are TGTGCCAGCAGCTTAGTCAGCGCGAACACCGGGGAGCTGTTTTTT. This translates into CASSLVSANTGELFF.

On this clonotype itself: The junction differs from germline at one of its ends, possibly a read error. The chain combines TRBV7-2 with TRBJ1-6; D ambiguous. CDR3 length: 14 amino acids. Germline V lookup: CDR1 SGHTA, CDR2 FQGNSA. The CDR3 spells CASSQVLKGPPLHF. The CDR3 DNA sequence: TGCGCCAGCAGCCAAGTATTGAAGGGTCCACCCCTCCACTTT.

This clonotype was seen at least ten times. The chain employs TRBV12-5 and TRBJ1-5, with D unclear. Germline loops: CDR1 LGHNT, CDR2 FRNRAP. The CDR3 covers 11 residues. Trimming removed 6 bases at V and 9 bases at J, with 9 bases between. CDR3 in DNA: TGTGCTAGTGGCCCGGGGTTGCCCCAGCATTTT. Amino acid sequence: CASGPGLPQHF.

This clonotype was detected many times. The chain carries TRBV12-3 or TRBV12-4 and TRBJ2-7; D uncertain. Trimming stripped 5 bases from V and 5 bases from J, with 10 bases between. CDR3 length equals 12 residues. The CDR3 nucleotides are TGTGCCAGCAGTCCCACTCGACACGAGCAGTACTTC. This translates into CASSPTRHEQYF.